What follows are 4 T cell receptor beta chains derived from one specimen sequenced in a study of tumour-infiltrating T cells in Burkitt lymphoma. Assay used: immunoSEQ multiplex PCR; TCRdb lists only in-frame clones, some missing. The data contain about 9,200 clones, approximately 56% of them singletons. What was sequenced was tumor tissue. These receptors were obtained from a human donor with diffuse large B-cell lymphoma.

The rearrangement joins TRBV7-8 to TRBJ2-5, with D hard to call. CDR1 and CDR2 from the germline V gene are SGHVS and FQNEAQ. CDR3 size: 15 residues. Trimming removed 5 bases from V and 1 base from J, with 14 bases in between. The chain's CDR3 is CASSPRWVPQETQYF. DNA of the CDR3: TGTGCCAGCAGCCCTAGATGGGTCCCCCAAGAGACCCAGTACTTC.

The J gene is TRBJ1-2, the V gene TRBV4-2, with D maybe TRBD1 (6 bases). The ends were cut back, 0 bases at V and 8 bases at J, with 16 bases in the middle. This CDR3 contains 15 residues. CDR1 and CDR2 (germline): LGHNA, YNFKEQ. The CDR3 sequence: CASSQDRGGPGGYTF. The CDR3 nucleotides are TGTGCCAGCAGCCAAGATAGAGGGGGACCGGGGGGCTACACCTTC.

V and J are TRBV29-1 and TRBJ2-1; TRBD1 matches at 8 bases. The CDR3 is 14 residues long. The trim removed 4 bases at V and 9 bases at J, leaving 11 bases unmatched. The V gene's germline CDR1 is SQVTM and CDR2 ANQGSEA. CDR3 nucleotides: TGCAGCGTTGCGGGGACCGACAGGGGTCCTGAGCAGTTCTTC. Protein sequence: CSVAGTDRGPEQFF.

The chain is built from TRBV5-1 and TRBJ1-1; TRBD1 agrees at 7 bases. This CDR3 spans 15 amino acids. Losses at the gene ends were 3 bases for V and 1 base for J; bases not matched to a gene: 6. CDR1 SGHRS and CDR2 YFSETQ come from the germline V gene. CDR3 residues: CASSWAGQPNTEAFF. The CDR3 region has the DNA TGCGCCAGCAGCTGGGCGGGACAGCCGAACACTGAAGCTTTCTTT.